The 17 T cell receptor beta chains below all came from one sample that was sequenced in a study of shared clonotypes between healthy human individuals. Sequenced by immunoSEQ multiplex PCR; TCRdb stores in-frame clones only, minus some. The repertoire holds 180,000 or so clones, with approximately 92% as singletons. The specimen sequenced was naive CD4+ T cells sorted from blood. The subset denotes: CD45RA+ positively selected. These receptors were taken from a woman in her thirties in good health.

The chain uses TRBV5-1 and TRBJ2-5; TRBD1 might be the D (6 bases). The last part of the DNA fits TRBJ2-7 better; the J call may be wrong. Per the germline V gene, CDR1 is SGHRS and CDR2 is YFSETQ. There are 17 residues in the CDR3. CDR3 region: CASSLRSAQGYTYEQYF. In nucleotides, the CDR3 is TGCGCCAGCAGCTTGCGATCGGCGCAGGGGTATACCTACGAGCAGTACTTC.

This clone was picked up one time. This CDR3 is CAISEDRFYEQYF. In DNA form, the CDR3 reads TGTGCCATCAGTGAAGACAGGTTCTACGAGCAGTACTTC. The chain joins TRBV10-3 to TRBJ2-5; maybe TRBD1 (6 bases). Judging by the DNA end, TRBJ2-7 fits better; the J call may be wrong. This CDR3 region has 13 residues. Germline V lookup: CDR1 ENHRY, CDR2 SYGVKD.

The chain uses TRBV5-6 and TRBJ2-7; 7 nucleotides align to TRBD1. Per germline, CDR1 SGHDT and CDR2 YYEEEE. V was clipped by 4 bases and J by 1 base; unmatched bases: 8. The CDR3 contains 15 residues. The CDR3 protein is CASSQGQRISYEQYF. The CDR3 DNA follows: TGTGCCAGCAGCCAGGGACAGCGAATTTCCTACGAGCAGTACTTC.

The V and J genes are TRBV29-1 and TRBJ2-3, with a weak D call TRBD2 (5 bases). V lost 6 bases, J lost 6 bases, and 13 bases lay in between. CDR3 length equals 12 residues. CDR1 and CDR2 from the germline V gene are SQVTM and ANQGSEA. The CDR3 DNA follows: TGCAGCGTCGCGGGCACGTTCGATACGCAGTATTTT. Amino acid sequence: CSVAGTFDTQYF.

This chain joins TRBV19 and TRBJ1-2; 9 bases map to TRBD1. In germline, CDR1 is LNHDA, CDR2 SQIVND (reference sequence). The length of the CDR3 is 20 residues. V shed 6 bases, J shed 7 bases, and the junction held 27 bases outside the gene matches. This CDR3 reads CASRPGQGQRALKKKGGYTF. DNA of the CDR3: TGTGCCAGTAGGCCGGGACAGGGTCAAAGGGCGCTAAAGAAGAAAGGTGGCTACACCTTC.

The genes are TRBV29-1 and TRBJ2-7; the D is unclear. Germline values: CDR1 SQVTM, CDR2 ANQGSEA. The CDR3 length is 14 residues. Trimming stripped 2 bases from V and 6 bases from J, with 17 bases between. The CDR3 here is CSVESSRILGEQYF. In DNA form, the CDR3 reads TGCAGCGTTGAATCGTCCAGGATTTTGGGCGAGCAGTACTTC.

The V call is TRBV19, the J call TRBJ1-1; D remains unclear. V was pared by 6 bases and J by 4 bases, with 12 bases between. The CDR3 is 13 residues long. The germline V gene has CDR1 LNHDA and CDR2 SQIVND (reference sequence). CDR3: CASRQSGSTEAFF. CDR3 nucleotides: TGTGCCAGTAGACAGTCCGGGTCCACTGAAGCTTTCTTT. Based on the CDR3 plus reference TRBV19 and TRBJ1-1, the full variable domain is DGGITQSPKYLFRKEGQNVTLSCEQNLNHDAMYWYRQDPGQGLRLIYYSQIVNDFQKGDIAEGYSVSREKKESFPLTVTSAQKNPTAFYLCASRQSGSTEAFFGQGTRLTVV.

The CDR3 loop reads CATRGGSGPYEQYF. The CDR3 DNA reads as TGTGCCACCAGGGGGGGTAGCGGGCCGTACGAGCAGTACTTC. The V gene is TRBV28, the J gene TRBJ2-5; D might be TRBD1 or TRBD2, each matching 7 bases. The J call may be wrong; the DNA end is better matched by TRBJ2-7. Per the germline V gene, CDR1 is MDHEN and CDR2 is SYDVKM. CDR3 length: 14 residues.

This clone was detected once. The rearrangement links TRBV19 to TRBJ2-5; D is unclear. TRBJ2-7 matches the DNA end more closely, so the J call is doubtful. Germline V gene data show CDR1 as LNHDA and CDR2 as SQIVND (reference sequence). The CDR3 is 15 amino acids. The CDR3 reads CASSTTDTLTYEQYF. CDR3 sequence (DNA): TGTGCCAGTAGTACCACTGACACCCTCACCTACGAGCAGTACTTC.

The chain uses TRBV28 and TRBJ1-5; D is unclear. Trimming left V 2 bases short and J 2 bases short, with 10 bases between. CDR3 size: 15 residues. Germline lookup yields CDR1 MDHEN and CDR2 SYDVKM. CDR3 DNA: TGTGCCAGCAGTTTAGGGAGCCCCCGCAATCAGCCCCAGCATTTT. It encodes CASSLGSPRNQPQHF.

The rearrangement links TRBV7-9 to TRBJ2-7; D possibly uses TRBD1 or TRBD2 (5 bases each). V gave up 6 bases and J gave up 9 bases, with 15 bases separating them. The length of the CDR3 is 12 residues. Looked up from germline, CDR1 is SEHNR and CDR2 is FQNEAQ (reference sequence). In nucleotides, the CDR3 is TGTGCCAGCAGTCCCCTAGGGGACGGGCAGTACTTC. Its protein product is CASSPLGDGQYF.

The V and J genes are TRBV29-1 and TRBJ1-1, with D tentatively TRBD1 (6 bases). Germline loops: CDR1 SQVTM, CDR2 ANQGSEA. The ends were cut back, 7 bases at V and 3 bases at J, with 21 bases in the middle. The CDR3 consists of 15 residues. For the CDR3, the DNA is TGCAGCGACCTACCCCAAGGGGGGGCCGACACTGAAGCTTTCTTT. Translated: CSDLPQGGADTEAFF.

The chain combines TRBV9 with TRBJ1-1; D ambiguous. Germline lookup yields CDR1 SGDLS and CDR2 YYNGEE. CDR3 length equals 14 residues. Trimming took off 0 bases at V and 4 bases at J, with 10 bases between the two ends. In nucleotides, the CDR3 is TGTGCCAGCAGCGTAGTGGGCGTTTTCACTGAAGCTTTCTTT. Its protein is CASSVVGVFTEAFF. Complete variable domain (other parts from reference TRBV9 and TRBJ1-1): DSGVTQTPKHLITATGQRVTLRCSPRSGDLSVYWYQQSLDQGLQFLIQYYNGEERAKGNILERFSAQQFPDLHSELNLSSLELGDSALYFCASSVVGVFTEAFFGQGTRLTVV.

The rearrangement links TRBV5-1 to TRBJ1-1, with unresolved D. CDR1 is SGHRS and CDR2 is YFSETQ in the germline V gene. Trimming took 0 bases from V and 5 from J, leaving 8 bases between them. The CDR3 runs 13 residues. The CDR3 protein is CASSLVLGTEAFF. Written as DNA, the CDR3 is TGCGCCAGCAGCTTGGTACTGGGGACTGAAGCTTTCTTT.

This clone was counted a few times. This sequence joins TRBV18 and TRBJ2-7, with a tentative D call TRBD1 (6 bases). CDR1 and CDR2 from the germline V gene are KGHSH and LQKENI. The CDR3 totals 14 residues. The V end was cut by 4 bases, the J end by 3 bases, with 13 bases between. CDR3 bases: TGTGCCAGCTCACTTATCGAGGGACACTACGAGCAGTACTTC. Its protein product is CASSLIEGHYEQYF.

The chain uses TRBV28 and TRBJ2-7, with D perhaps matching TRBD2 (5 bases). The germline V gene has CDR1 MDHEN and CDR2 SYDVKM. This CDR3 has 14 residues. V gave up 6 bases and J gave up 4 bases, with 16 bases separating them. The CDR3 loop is CASRQASGLYEQYF. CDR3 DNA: TGTGCCAGCAGGCAAGCTTCGGGATTATACGAGCAGTACTTC.

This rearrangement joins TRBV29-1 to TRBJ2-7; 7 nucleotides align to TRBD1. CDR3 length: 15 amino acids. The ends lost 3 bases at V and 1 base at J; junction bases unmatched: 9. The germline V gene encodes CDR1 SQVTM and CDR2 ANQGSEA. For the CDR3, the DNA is TGCAGCGTTGACGGCCGACAGGGAGAATCCTACGAGCAGTACTTC. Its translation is CSVDGRQGESYEQYF.